This T cell receptor beta chain was found in a study of CD8 T cells in ankylosing spondylitis. TCRdb itself ran the 5' RACE reads through MiXCR, one entry per CDR3 protein. The table lists just under 95,000 distinct CDR3 sequences, just under 9% of them singletons. This clonotype was counted many times. The antigen remains unidentified. Study-level points and caveats: According to the report, clones linked to the disease were significantly enriched in matched synovial fluid samples taken from ankylosing spondylitis patients. Both synovial fluid and blood in reactive arthritis had previously been reported to carry some motif variants. Several highly homologous variants made up a TCR beta motif, and this motif appeared characteristic of ankylosing spondylitis blood.

V was pared by 5 bases and J by 6 bases, with 17 bases between. Germline assignment: CDR1 SGHVS and CDR2 FQNEAQ. CDR3 length: 15 amino acids. The chain recombines TRBV7-8 with TRBJ1-5, with D tentatively TRBD1 (6 bases). Input material: blood, either unsorted or a sorted T cell fraction (not recorded which). This TCR was sampled from a male donor with ankylosing spondylitis or in good health (not recorded which). In nucleotides, the CDR3 is TGTGCCAGCAGCCCGGCCTCACAGGGTCCTCAGCCCCAGCATTTT. This codes for CASSPASQGPQPQHF. Full variable domain (outside the CDR3, taken from reference TRBV7-8 and TRBJ1-5): GAGVSQSPRYKVAKRGQDVALRCDPISGHVSLFWYQQALGQGPEFLTYFQNEAQLDKSGLPSDRFFAERPEGSVSTLKIQRTQQEDSAVYLCASSPASQGPQPQHFGDGTRLSIL.